This paragraph covers one TCR beta chain sequence. Its specificity is not known. With a J-beta primer mix and a sample-barcoded 5' primer, a second PCR ran 7 to 11 cycles. Each CDR3 protein gets one entry after TCRdb re-called the 5' RACE reads with MiXCR. In the table there are 790,000 or so distinct CDR3 sequences, more than 55% of which are singletons. The donors, aged about 6 to 100, were healthy Caucasians from Russia. These data belong to a study of blood T cells in healthy people across ages. Study-wide results and limits: PBMCs that were unsorted prevented a conclusive naive versus antigen-experienced comparison. Naive T cell percentage strongly correlated with TCR beta diversity.

Trimming pared 4 bases from V and 3 bases from J, leaving 18 bases between. There are 16 residues in the CDR3. CDR1 is SGHTS and CDR2 is YDEGEE in the germline V gene. This receptor was obtained from a man aged 35 to 55 in good health. Material: blood. The gene calls are TRBV5-8 and TRBJ2-3; tentative D call: TRBD1 (6 bases). DNA for the CDR3: TGTGCCAGCAGCCGTCACAGGGATGGGGGTACAGATACGCAGTATTTT. Its protein is CASSRHRDGGTDTQYF.